Shown below are 25 T cell receptor beta chains from a single sample sequenced in a study of shared clonotypes between healthy human individuals. Method: immunoSEQ multiplex PCR; TCRdb's copy keeps in-frame clones and lacks some. The sample includes 300,000 to 350,000 clones, around 79% seen only once; the top ten take about 10%. Sample: memory CD4+ T cells sorted from blood. Subset here: CD45RA-negative fraction. The source of these receptors is a man aged 25-45 years in good health.

At least ten counts were recorded for this clone. V usage is TRBV29-1 and J usage is TRBJ2-1, with D uncertain. Trimming took off 6 bases at V and 0 bases at J, with 9 bases between the two ends. CDR1 is SQVTM and CDR2 is ANQGSEA in the germline V gene. The CDR3 has 13 residues. The CDR3 loop is CSVGSDSYNEQFF. Written as DNA, the CDR3 is TGCAGCGTCGGCTCCGACTCCTACAATGAGCAGTTCTTC.

The chain links TRBV19 to TRBJ1-4; D ambiguous. The CDR3 is 13 amino acids. V was pared by 3 bases and J by 8 bases, with 10 bases between. Germline V gene sequence: CDR1 LNHDA, CDR2 SQIVND (reference sequence). As DNA, the CDR3 is TGTGCCAGTAGTATGGGCAGTGAGGAAAAACTGTTTTTT. Amino acids: CASSMGSEEKLFF.

V is TRBV5-5 and J is TRBJ1-1, with 7 bases matching TRBD1. V dropped 4 bases and J dropped 5; count of bases not matched to a gene: 5. This CDR3 has 13 amino acids. Germline values: CDR1 SGHKS, CDR2 YYEKEE (reference sequence). The CDR3 sequence is CASSRQGSTEAFF. CDR3 nucleotides: TGTGCCAGCAGCCGACAGGGTAGTACTGAAGCTTTCTTT.

This sequence joins TRBV29-1 and TRBJ1-1, with TRBD1 as a possible D gene (6 bases). This CDR3 region has 14 residues. Germline V gene data show CDR1 as SQVTM and CDR2 as ANQGSEA. Trimming pared 3 bases from V and 5 bases from J, leaving 16 bases between. The DNA for the CDR3 is TGCAGCGTTGATAGGGGGGGAGGATCAACTGAAGCTTTCTTT. As protein: CSVDRGGGSTEAFF.

This clone was detected ten times or more. Compared with germline, one end of the junction differs, possibly owing to a read error. V gene TRBV7-7 combines with J gene TRBJ2-7; tentatively, D is TRBD2 (7 bases). CDR1 and CDR2 (germline): SSHAT, FNYEAQ (reference sequence). There are 15 residues in the CDR3. CDR3 sequence: CASSRQRGGGYEQYF. The CDR3 DNA is TGTGCTAGCAGCCGACAGAGGGGAGGGGGTTACGAGCAGTACTTC.

The chain recombines TRBV18 with TRBJ1-4; the D is unclear. From germline, CDR1 is KGHSH and CDR2 LQKENI. The CDR3 runs 13 residues. Trimming took 3 bases from V and 8 from J, leaving 10 bases between them. The DNA of the CDR3 is TGTGCCAGCTCACCCCGGACGGAGGAAAAACTGTTTTTT. Encoded protein: CASSPRTEEKLFF.

The chain recombines TRBV7-2 with TRBJ2-3, with D perhaps given as TRBD1 or TRBD2 (5 bases each). This CDR3 is built from 14 residues. Germline-derived CDR1 and CDR2 are SGHTA and FQGNSA. Trimming removed 7 bases from V and 0 bases from J, with 11 bases in between. This CDR3 reads CASIPGRSTDTQYF. CDR3 nucleotides: TGTGCCAGCATACCAGGGAGAAGCACAGATACGCAGTATTTT.

In regard to this clone: This may arise from a read error, as a much more abundant clone is one base away. Distinct nucleotide sequences in the sample also encode this CDR3. This sequence joins TRBV19 and TRBJ1-5; D not resolved. The CDR3 has 15 amino acids. V was cut by 0 bases and J by 4 bases, with 10 bases left in between. Per the germline V gene, CDR1 is LNHDA and CDR2 is SQIVND (reference sequence). The CDR3 is CASSIDPGSNQPQHF. The CDR3 nucleotides read TGTGCCAGTAGTATAGATCCCGGTAGTAATCAGCCCCAGCATTTT.

The chain recombines TRBV4-1 with TRBJ1-4; TRBD1 might be the D (5 bases). The CDR3 has 15 residues. Germline CDR1 and CDR2: MGHRA and YSYEKL. Trimming removed 4 bases at V and 1 base at J, with 10 bases between. CDR3 bases: TGCGCCAGCAGCCGTCGGGACGGAACTAATGAAAAACTGTTTTTT. Its translation: CASSRRDGTNEKLFF.

About this clone itself: Other nucleotide sequences from this sample produce the same CDR3. The V and J genes are TRBV19 and TRBJ2-5; 9 bases align to TRBD2. CDR3 size: 14 residues. With V trimmed by 3 bases and J by 4 bases, 3 bases remained unmatched. Per the germline V gene, CDR1 is LNHDA and CDR2 is SQIVND (reference sequence). The CDR3 sequence is CASSMGTSPETQYF. CDR3 nucleotides: TGTGCCAGTAGTATGGGGACTAGCCCAGAGACCCAGTACTTC.

This clone was seen only a few times. The chain joins TRBV5-8 to TRBJ2-7; TRBD1 might be the D (6 bases). With 2 bases removed from V and 7 bases from J, the gap between germline ends came to 13 bases. This CDR3 is 13 amino acids long. Germline CDR1 SGHTS, CDR2 YDEGEE. As DNA, the CDR3 is TGTGCCAGCAGCTTCCTGGTCCAGGGGGAGCAGTACTTC. Its translation: CASSFLVQGEQYF.

This clone was detected ten times or more. V usage is TRBV5-4 and J usage is TRBJ1-1; D perhaps matches TRBD1 (6 bases). V lost 4 bases to trimming and J lost 4 bases, with 20 bases between them. CDR3 size: 16 residues. The V gene's germline CDR1 is SGHNT and CDR2 YYREEE (reference sequence). For the CDR3, the DNA is TGTGCCAGCAGCCGGACCCAGAACAGGGAGACCACTGAAGCTTTCTTT. Protein: CASSRTQNRETTEAFF.

The chain couples TRBV5-1 to TRBJ1-2; D is perhaps TRBD1 (6 bases). Germline CDR1 and CDR2: SGHRS and YFSETQ. Deletions cut 4 bases from V and 4 bases from J, with 17 bases between. The CDR3 runs 15 residues. The CDR3 DNA is TGCGCCAGCAGCCTGTCCCGGGACACCAGCTATGGCTACACCTTC. It is translated as CASSLSRDTSYGYTF.

This rearrangement joins TRBV28 to TRBJ1-1; D is possibly TRBD1 (6 bases). Germline V gives CDR1 MDHEN, CDR2 SYDVKM. The CDR3 covers 17 residues. V was shortened by 7 bases and J by 1 base, with 22 bases between the two germline ends. CDR3 region: CASNLGGPWLRNTEAFF. The CDR3 DNA is TGTGCCAGCAACCTCGGGGGGCCTTGGTTGAGGAACACTGAAGCTTTCTTT.

V is TRBV6-6 and J is TRBJ2-1, with 7 bases matching TRBD1. V lost 5 bases to trimming and J lost 5 bases; unmatched junction nucleotides: 9. The CDR3 covers 15 residues. Germline V CDR1 and CDR2: MNHNY, SVGAGI (reference sequence). The CDR3 nucleotides read TGTGCCAGCAGTGGGAACCGGGACAGACACAATGAGCAGTTCTTC. Translating it yields CASSGNRDRHNEQFF.

The chain combines TRBV7-2 with TRBJ2-7; D not certain. Germline loops: CDR1 SGHTA, CDR2 FQGNSA. V dropped 2 bases and J dropped 0 bases, with 14 bases sitting between them. The CDR3 extends over 16 amino acids. CDR3: CASSLIHLGSSYEQYF. The CDR3 DNA reads as TGTGCCAGCAGCTTAATACATCTCGGTAGCTCCTACGAGCAGTACTTC.

This clone came up once. The chain uses TRBV2 and TRBJ2-3, with 12 positions matching TRBD1. CDR3 length: 13 amino acids. Germline V gene data show CDR1 as SNHLY and CDR2 as FYNNEI. Losses at the gene ends were 11 bases for V and 14 bases for J; bases not matched to a gene: 14. The CDR3 nucleotides are TGTGCCGCCATAAGGGACAGGGGGCGTCAAGGGTATTTT. This translates into CAAIRDRGRQGYF.

This chain links TRBV7-2 with TRBJ2-1; tentative D call: TRBD2 (6 bases). V lost 0 bases, J lost 6 bases, and 9 bases lay in between. Germline V CDR1 and CDR2: SGHTA, FQGNSA. The CDR3 covers 14 residues. The CDR3 nucleotides read TGTGCCAGCAGCTTAGCACTAGCTGCCAATGAGCAGTTCTTC. Its translation: CASSLALAANEQFF.

The chain joins TRBV10-2 to TRBJ2-5; TRBD1 might be the D (6 bases). The V end lost 10 bases, the J end lost 5 bases, and 20 bases lay between the germline ends. From germline, CDR1 is WSHSY and CDR2 SAAADI. This CDR3 contains 14 residues. DNA for the CDR3: TGCGCCACCCGTCCGGGACACTCAGGGGAGACCCAGTACTTC. This gives the protein CATRPGHSGETQYF.

This chain uses TRBV30 with TRBJ1-2, with D unclear. Looked up from germline, CDR1 is GTSNPN and CDR2 is SVGIG (reference sequence). V was shortened by 4 bases and J by 2 bases, with 8 bases between the two germline ends. The CDR3 has 12 amino acids. Here the CDR3 DNA reads TGTGCCTGGAATAGAGTAAACTATGGCTACACCTTC. It codes for CAWNRVNYGYTF.

This clone has more than one count but fewer than ten. This sequence joins TRBV2 and TRBJ1-4; 9 bases align to TRBD1. The germline V gene has CDR1 SNHLY and CDR2 FYNNEI. V shed 3 bases and J 4 bases; nucleotides not matched to a gene: 3. The CDR3 has 15 amino acids. CDR3 in DNA: TGTGCCAGCAGTGACGGACAGGGGTTTAATGAAAAACTGTTTTTT. Amino acids: CASSDGQGFNEKLFF.

The chain employs TRBV9 and TRBJ1-1; D call uncertain. Between the trimmed V and J ends, which lost 3 bases and 1 base, there was a span of 13 bases. Germline CDR1 and CDR2: SGDLS and YYNGEE. The CDR3 contains 15 residues. The CDR3 region is CASSAIGTPNTEAFF. As DNA, the CDR3 is TGTGCCAGCAGCGCCATAGGTACACCGAACACTGAAGCTTTCTTT.

J is TRBJ1-4 and V is TRBV5-1; D is ambiguous. Germline V gives CDR1 SGHRS, CDR2 YFSETQ. Trimming took off 2 bases at V and 1 base at J, with 6 bases between the two ends. The CDR3 length is 14 residues. CDR3 nucleotides: TGCGCCAGCAGCTTCGGGCGAACTAATGAAAAACTGTTTTTT. Protein: CASSFGRTNEKLFF.

The chain recombines TRBV10-3 with TRBJ1-4; 8 bases line up with TRBD1. Germline V gene sequence: CDR1 ENHRY, CDR2 SYGVKD. This CDR3 is 15 amino acids long. V dropped 0 bases and J dropped 7; count of bases not matched to a gene: 4. The CDR3: CAISESGQGAEKLFF. The CDR3 DNA reads TGTGCCATCAGTGAGTCCGGGCAGGGGGCTGAAAAACTGTTTTTT.

The V and J genes are TRBV27 and TRBJ1-4; D ambiguous. The CDR3 totals 17 residues. The V gene lost 6 bases and the J gene lost 5 bases, with 22 bases spanning the gap. Germline CDR1 is MNHEY and CDR2 is SMNVEV (reference sequence). DNA of the CDR3: TGTGCCAGCAGCCCGCTAGTTGGTCGGCAGAGGAATGAAAAACTGTTTTTT. Translation gives CASSPLVGRQRNEKLFF.